This T cell receptor beta chain was captured in a study of post-analysis software for immune sequencing data (dated by TCRdb to about 2015). At the level of the whole study: Recorded disease courses included relapsing-remitting, secondary progressive and progressive-relapsing multiple sclerosis, with some patients lacking subtype annotation. A subset of samples was prepared in parallel using single-end sample barcoding, then pooled and co-amplified after Illumina adapter ligation. The multiple sclerosis patient repertoires were compared with 10 to 12 previously published healthy control repertoires from donors aged about 6 to 26 years.

This clonotype is a singleton in its sample. Its recognized antigen is unknown. Per-base quality was not reported, and no clone a single base away is much larger than it. To demonstrate the VDJtools post-analysis software, TCR beta repertoires were profiled from the peripheral blood of about 14 young patients with multiple sclerosis. The multiple sclerosis patients were children and adolescents between roughly 6 and 17 years of age. General conclusions and limits of the study: Four or five TRBV segments, including TRBV5-6, TRBV5-1 and TRBV20-1, were significantly more frequent in patients than controls. Strong co-clustering of samples prepared in the same batch was shown by direct clustering with F measure, prompting a batch-effect correction. Significantly lower normalized Chao1 diversity was found in multiple sclerosis patients than in controls, suggesting substantial peripheral T-cell clonal expansion. The multiple sclerosis patient group was slightly younger than the control group.

CDR1 and CDR2 were assigned from the germline V gene (reference sequence) as SEHNR and FQNEAQ. CDR3 length: 16 amino acids, cysteine to phenylalanine. Only the CDR3 DNA stays, 48 bases, in frame from base 1. At the junction V is shortened by 1 base and J by 1 base, with 11 bases in between. The library was obtained by PCR. The instrument was an Illumina HiSeq 2500. To reduce PCR and sequencing biases, unique molecular identifiers were incorporated into the TCR beta cDNA libraries. About 500,000 cDNA molecules were obtained for every 1 to 10 million input T cells, so each molecule roughly corresponded to one T cell. The patient libraries were prepared and sequenced with the same protocol used for the earlier healthy control dataset. Within a given batch, samples were prepared together, multiplexed and sequenced on the same HiSeq lane. The study's own analysis went as follows. Raw barcoded reads were processed with MIGEC, discarding single-read molecular identifier groups before consensus assembly and CDR3 extraction. VDJtools was used for post-analysis of the clonotype tables, with diversity normalized by down-sampling every dataset to the smallest sample size. Repertoire overlap clustering matched CDR3 amino acid but not nucleotide sequences to correct batch-related cross-sample contamination. TCRdb trimmed the raw reads at Q25, called clones with MiXCR and kept productive beta chains. Rows are combined by CDR3 protein, so each entry shows the most common genes and DNA. V and J calls and clone size were set by TCRdb, not the authors. The sample table lists about 770,000 distinct CDR3 sequences, 40% to 55% of them with a count of one. The ten largest clones take up just under 5% of the sample.

The sequence was collected from a girl aged 10 to 17 with multiple sclerosis. Sequencing was performed on blood. The receptor chain draws on TRBV7-9 and TRBJ2-1, with TRBD2 tentatively as D gene (5 bases match). The base sequence is TGTGCCAGCAGCTTAGAGGGAGTGCGTTCCTACAATGAGCAGTTCTTC. Its coded protein is CASSLEGVRSYNEQFF.